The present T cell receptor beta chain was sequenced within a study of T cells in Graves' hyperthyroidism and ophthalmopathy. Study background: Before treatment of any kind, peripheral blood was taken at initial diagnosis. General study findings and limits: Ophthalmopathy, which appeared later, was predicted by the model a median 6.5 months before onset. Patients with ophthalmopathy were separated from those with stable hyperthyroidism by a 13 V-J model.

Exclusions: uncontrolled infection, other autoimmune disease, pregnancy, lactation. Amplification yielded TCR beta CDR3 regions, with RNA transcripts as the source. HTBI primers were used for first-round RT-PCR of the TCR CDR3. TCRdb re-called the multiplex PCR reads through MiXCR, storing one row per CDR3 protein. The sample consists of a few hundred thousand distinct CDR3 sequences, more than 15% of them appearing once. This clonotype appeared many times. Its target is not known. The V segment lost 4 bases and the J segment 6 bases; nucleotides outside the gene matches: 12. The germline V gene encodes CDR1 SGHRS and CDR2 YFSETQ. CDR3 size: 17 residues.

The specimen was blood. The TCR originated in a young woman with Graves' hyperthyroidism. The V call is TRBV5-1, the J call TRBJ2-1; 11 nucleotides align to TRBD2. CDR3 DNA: TGCGCCAGCAGCCTTGCACAACTAGCGGGAGTTGCCAATGAGCAGTTCTTC. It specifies CASSLAQLAGVANEQFF.